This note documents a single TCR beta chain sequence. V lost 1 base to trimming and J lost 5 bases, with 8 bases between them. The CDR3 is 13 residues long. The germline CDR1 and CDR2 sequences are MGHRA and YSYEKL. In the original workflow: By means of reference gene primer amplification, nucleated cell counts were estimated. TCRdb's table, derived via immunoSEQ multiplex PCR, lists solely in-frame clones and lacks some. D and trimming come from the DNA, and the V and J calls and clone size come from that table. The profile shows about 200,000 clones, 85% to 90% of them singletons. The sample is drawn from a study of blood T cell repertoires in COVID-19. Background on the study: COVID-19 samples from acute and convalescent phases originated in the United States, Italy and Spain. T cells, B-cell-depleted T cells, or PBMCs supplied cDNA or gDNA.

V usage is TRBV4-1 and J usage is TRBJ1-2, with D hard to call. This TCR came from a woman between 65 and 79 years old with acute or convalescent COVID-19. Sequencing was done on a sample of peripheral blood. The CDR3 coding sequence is TGCGCCAGCAGCCAAGGAGGGAGGTATGGCTACACCTTC. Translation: CASSQGGRYGYTF.